The 6 T cell receptor beta chains below come from one sample, sequenced in a study of blood T cell repertoires in COVID-19. Profiling relied on immunoSEQ multiplex PCR, and the TCRdb table lists in-frame clones only, not all of them. The sample contains roughly 230,000 clones, more than 70% of which appear only once. The sample taken for sequencing was peripheral blood. These receptors were collected from a man aged 40-50 years with active or convalescent COVID-19.

The V call is TRBV5-1, the J call TRBJ1-4; D not certain. V was trimmed by 1 base and J by 0 bases, leaving 10 bases between them. Germline-derived CDR1 and CDR2 are SGHRS and YFSETQ. The length of the CDR3 is 16 residues. The CDR3 reads CASSLRVTATNEKLFF. In DNA form, the CDR3 reads TGCGCCAGCAGCTTGAGAGTTACTGCAACTAATGAAAAACTGTTTTTT. The variable domain in full, with the rest retrieved from reference TRBV5-1 and TRBJ1-4, is KAGVTQTPRYLIKTRGQQVTLSCSPISGHRSVSWYQQTPGQGLQFLFEYFSETQRNKGNFPGRFSGRQFSNSRSEMNVSTLELGDSALYLCASSLRVTATNEKLFFGSGTQLSVL.

The chain has TRBV5-1 and TRBJ2-7, with D possibly TRBD1 on 5 matching bases. Germline V gene sequence: CDR1 SGHRS, CDR2 YFSETQ. The CDR3 totals 14 residues. The V end was cut by 4 bases, the J end by 2 bases, with 13 bases between. The CDR3 region is CASSRQGPAYEQYF. In DNA, the CDR3 is TGCGCCAGCAGCCGGCAGGGTCCCGCCTACGAGCAGTACTTC.

This clone appeared many times. J is TRBJ1-4 and V is TRBV18; D might be TRBD1 (6 bases). This CDR3 is 14 amino acids long. Between the trimmed V and J ends, which lost 2 bases and 2 bases, there was a span of 6 bases. Germline CDR1 is KGHSH and CDR2 is LQKENI. In DNA form, the CDR3 reads TGTGCCAGCTCACCAGGGGGCACTAATGAAAAACTGTTTTTT. The encoded protein is CASSPGGTNEKLFF.

This sequence joins TRBV7-3 and TRBJ2-2; D uncertain. The CDR3 consists of 15 residues. The ends were cut back, 5 bases at V and 1 base at J, with 11 bases in the middle. Germline lookup yields CDR1 SGHTA and CDR2 FQGTGA. The CDR3 here is CASSQDTVNTGELFF. The CDR3 nucleotides are TGTGCCAGCAGCCAAGACACCGTGAACACCGGGGAGCTGTTTTTT. Full variable domain (missing parts from reference TRBV7-3 and TRBJ2-2): GAGVSQTPSNKVTEKGKYVELRCDPISGHTALYWYRQSLGQGPEFLIYFQGTGAADDSGLPNDRFFAVRPEGSVSTLKIQRTERGDSAVYLCASSQDTVNTGELFFGEGSRLTVL.

This chain connects TRBV9 to TRBJ2-3, with D perhaps assigned TRBD1 or TRBD2 (6 bases each). The CDR3 contains 19 residues. Germline V gene data show CDR1 as SGDLS and CDR2 as YYNGEE. Trimming removed 4 bases at V and 6 bases at J, with 30 bases between. CDR3 nucleotides: TGTGCCAGCAGCCTAGGGGGGACCGGGACATACACGTTGATGGATACGCAGTATTTT. It specifies CASSLGGTGTYTLMDTQYF.

V and J are TRBV20-1 and TRBJ1-5, with D possibly TRBD1 on 5 matching bases. Deletions cut 3 bases from V and 0 bases from J, with 9 bases between. Looked up from germline, CDR1 is DFQATT and CDR2 is SNEGSKA (reference sequence). The CDR3 spans 14 residues. The CDR3 reads CSASWGGSNQPQHF. The CDR3 DNA sequence: TGCAGTGCTAGTTGGGGGGGTAGCAATCAGCCCCAGCATTTT.